A selection of T cell receptor beta chains follows, all from one sample in a study of vaccination and CD4 T cells after COVID-19. TCRdb ran MiXCR on the PCR reads and lists one entry per CDR3 protein. The sample consists of under 20,000 distinct CDR3 sequences, roughly half of them appearing once. Antigens of these TCRs are unknown. Sequenced sample: CD4+ T cells from blood, cultured in vitro. The receptors were sampled from a human donor who had recovered from COVID-19. Both conserved end residues are part of each CDR3. A D gene is named only where the DNA matches it firmly. Size is omitted from some rows. Given values are once, few, many or a class for expanded clones.

clone_size cdr3_length j_call d_call v_call cdr3_aa cdr3_nt
NA 18 TRBJ2-5 TRBD2 TRBV6-2/TRBV6-3 CASSSYRGLAGSRETQYF TGTGCCAGCAGTTCCTATAGGGGACTAGCGGGGTCGAGAGAGACCCAGTACTTC
NA 15 TRBJ1-6 NA TRBV5-1 CASSLGRDHNSPLHF TGCGCCAGCAGCTTGGGGCGAGATCATAATTCACCCCTCCACTTT
few 14 TRBJ1-5 TRBD1 TRBV6-1 CAISARQGHQPQHF TGTGCCATCTCAGCCCGACAGGGCCATCAGCCCCAGCATTTT
NA 12 TRBJ1-6 NA TRBV27 CASSLWDSPLHF TGTGCCAGCAGTTTATGGGATTCACCCCTCCACTTT
NA 18 TRBJ1-2 NA TRBV19 CASSGWLQGRWTNYGYTF TGTGCCAGTAGTGGCTGGTTACAGGGACGATGGACTAACTATGGCTACACCTTC
NA 15 TRBJ1-5 TRBD1 TRBV9 CASSVVGQEKRPQHF TGTGCCAGCAGCGTAGTGGGACAGGAGAAGCGGCCCCAGCATTTT
NA 15 TRBJ1-1 TRBD1 TRBV2 CASSESQGGRTEAFF TGTGCCAGCAGTGAATCCCAGGGGGGGAGGACTGAAGCTTTCTTT
NA 16 TRBJ1-1 NA TRBV5-1 CASSFNSQGKGTEAFF TGCGCCAGCAGCTTCAATTCACAGGGTAAGGGCACTGAAGCTTTCTTT
few 18 TRBJ1-1 TRBD1 TRBV15 CATSTDLDRRRVGTEAFF TGTGCCACCAGCACCGACTTGGACAGGCGTCGGGTGGGCACTGAAGCTTTCTTT
few 16 TRBJ2-5 TRBD2 TRBV7-6 CASSLSLAGGQETQYF TGTGCCAGCAGCTTAAGTCTAGCGGGGGGACAAGAGACCCAGTACTTC
few 20 TRBJ1-5 NA TRBV20-1 CSARGFLRGPKQGSNQPQHF TGCAGTGCTAGAGGTTTTTTAAGAGGTCCCAAGCAAGGATCAAATCAGCCCCAGCATTTT
NA 16 TRBJ2-4 NA TRBV18 CASSPPSTGAKNIQYF TGTGCCAGCTCACCACCATCGACAGGAGCCAAAAACATTCAGTACTTC
NA 15 TRBJ2-2 NA TRBV7-9 CASSLARGNTGELFF TGTGCCAGCAGCTTAGCGCGGGGGAACACCGGGGAGCTGTTTTTT
NA 21 TRBJ2-1 TRBD2 TRBV7-9 CASSLPPTSGGPTFSYNEQFF TGTGCCAGCAGCCTACCACCGACTAGCGGGGGCCCTACTTTCTCCTACAATGAGCAGTTCTTC
once 13 TRBJ2-4 NA TRBV6-2/TRBV6-3 CASSIVPGNIQYF TGTGCCAGCAGTATCGTTCCGGGAAACATTCAGTACTTC
NA 12 TRBJ1-6 NA TRBV10-3 CAISAGNSPLHF TGTGCCATCAGCGCAGGGAATTCACCCCTCCACTTT
NA 15 TRBJ1-1 TRBD1 TRBV11-3 CASSSKDRGNTEAFF TGTGCCAGCAGCTCAAAGGACAGGGGGAACACTGAAGCTTTCTTT
NA 18 TRBJ1-6 NA TRBV18 CASSPTGTQSSYNSPLHF TGTGCCAGCTCACCAACCGGGACACAGAGCTCCTATAATTCACCCCTCCACTTT
NA 14 TRBJ1-1 NA TRBV27 CASSSFRDTTEAFF TGTGCCAGCAGTTCATTTCGGGACACCACTGAAGCTTTCTTT
few 13 TRBJ1-1 TRBD1 TRBV20-1 CSARTYRGTEAFF TGCAGTGCTAGGACCTACAGGGGAACTGAAGCTTTCTTT
once 13 TRBJ2-5 NA TRBV24-1 CATSGGSQETQYF TGTGCCACCAGTGGCGGATCGCAAGAGACCCAGTACTTC
NA 13 TRBJ1-1 NA TRBV6-1 CASRGMGNTEAFF TGTGCCAGCCGGGGGATGGGGAACACTGAAGCTTTCTTT
NA 15 TRBJ1-5 NA TRBV5-8 CASSSGSGYNQPQHF TGTGCCAGCAGCTCGGGTTCAGGGTACAATCAGCCCCAGCATTTT
NA 14 TRBJ2-1 NA TRBV10-3 CAISESRPRDEQFF TGTGCCATCAGTGAGTCTCGTCCCCGGGATGAGCAGTTCTTC
NA 14 TRBJ1-1 TRBD1 TRBV29-1 CSVEETGGWTEAFF TGCAGCGTTGAAGAAACAGGGGGGTGGACTGAAGCTTTCTTT
once 14 TRBJ2-7 TRBD1 TRBV18 CASSPGTGHYEQYF TGTGCCAGCTCACCTGGGACAGGACACTACGAGCAGTACTTC